This is a list of T cell receptor beta chains from one sample in a study of Ad26.COV2.S vaccination and SARS-CoV-2 variants. Clones were sequenced by immunoSEQ multiplex PCR, and TCRdb holds only the in-frame ones, with some missing. The data hold some 480,000 clones, with roughly 85% observed a single time. The source material was peripheral blood, sampled in a trial of Ad26.COV2.S vaccine versus placebo. These receptors all stem from a person aged 18-60 years who received the Ad26.COV2.S COVID-19 vaccine or a placebo. The CDR3 runs from the conserved cysteine through the conserved F or W. The D gene is left open where the match is weak. The listing skips clone size in some rows; elsewhere it reads once, few, many or a size class.

CDR3,DNA,J,V,size,D
CASSQGVGNQPQHF,TGCGCCAGCAGCCAAGGAGTTGGCAATCAGCCCCAGCATTTT,TRBJ1-5,TRBV4-3,once,NA
CASSPPFRANEQFF,TGTGCCAGCTCACCACCTTTCAGGGCCAATGAGCAGTTCTTC,TRBJ2-1,TRBV18,NA,NA
CASSQDLASGAYEQYF,TGCGCCAGCAGCCAAGATCTAGCTAGCGGGGCCTACGAGCAGTACTTC,TRBJ2-7,TRBV4-3,once,TRBD2
CASSLPGDVNQPQHF,TGTGCCAGCAGTCTCCCGGGGGATGTCAATCAGCCCCAGCATTTT,TRBJ1-5,TRBV2,NA,NA
CASSLQGLPNEQFF,TGTGCCAGCAGCTTGCAGGGGCTTCCCAATGAGCAGTTCTTC,TRBJ2-1,TRBV7-3,NA,NA
CATSRDRVAGELFF,TGTGCCACCAGCAGAGACAGGGTAGCCGGGGAGCTGTTTTTT,TRBJ2-2,TRBV15,few,NA
CASSPSGTGNSPLHF,TGTGCCAGCAGCCCAAGTGGGACAGGGAATTCACCCCTCCACTTT,TRBJ1-6,TRBV27,once,TRBD1
CAWARTGLSEQYF,TGTGCCTGGGCCCGGACAGGCTTGTCCGAGCAGTACTTC,TRBJ2-7,TRBV30,NA,TRBD1
CASNQGPSSSGNTIYF,TGTGCCAGTAACCAGGGACCTTCTTCATCTGGAAACACCATATATTTT,TRBJ1-3,TRBV19,NA,NA
CASSFRGNSPLHF,TGTGCCAGCAGTTTTAGGGGGAATTCACCCCTCCACTTT,TRBJ1-6,TRBV28,NA,NA
CASSDLVRGTDTQYF,TGTGCCAGCAGTGACCTAGTTCGGGGCACAGATACGCAGTATTTT,TRBJ2-3,TRBV27,NA,NA
CASRPRQGVGSNQPQHF,TGTGCCAGCAGACCCCGCCAGGGTGTGGGGAGCAATCAGCCCCAGCATTTT,TRBJ1-5,TRBV28,NA,NA
CASSLAADTQYF,TGTGCCAGCAGCTTAGCAGCAGATACGCAGTATTTT,TRBJ2-3,TRBV11-3,once,NA
CASSPGTGELFF,TGTGCCAGCAGTCCCGGCACCGGGGAGCTGTTTTTT,TRBJ2-2,TRBV3-1/TRBV3-2,NA,NA
CASSQGGLAEETQYF,TGTGCCAGCAGCCAAGGGGGACTAGCGGAAGAGACCCAGTACTTC,TRBJ2-5,TRBV3-1/TRBV3-2,NA,TRBD2
CASSILQGWAFF,TGTGCCAGTAGTATACTTCAGGGGTGGGCTTTCTTT,TRBJ1-1,TRBV19,NA,NA
CASSTHTYEQYF,TGTGCCAGTAGCACCCATACCTACGAGCAGTACTTC,TRBJ2-7,TRBV19,NA,NA
CASSYLRRGGGETQYF,TGTGCCAGCAGCTACCTGAGAAGGGGGGGAGGAGAGACCCAGTACTTC,TRBJ2-5,TRBV5-8,NA,NA
CASSSLRPNEQFF,TGCGCCAGCAGCTCCCTCCGGCCCAATGAGCAGTTCTTC,TRBJ2-1,TRBV5-1,NA,NA
CASSFSGNEQYF,TGCGCCAGCAGCTTTTCAGGGAACGAGCAGTACTTC,TRBJ2-7,TRBV5-1,few,NA